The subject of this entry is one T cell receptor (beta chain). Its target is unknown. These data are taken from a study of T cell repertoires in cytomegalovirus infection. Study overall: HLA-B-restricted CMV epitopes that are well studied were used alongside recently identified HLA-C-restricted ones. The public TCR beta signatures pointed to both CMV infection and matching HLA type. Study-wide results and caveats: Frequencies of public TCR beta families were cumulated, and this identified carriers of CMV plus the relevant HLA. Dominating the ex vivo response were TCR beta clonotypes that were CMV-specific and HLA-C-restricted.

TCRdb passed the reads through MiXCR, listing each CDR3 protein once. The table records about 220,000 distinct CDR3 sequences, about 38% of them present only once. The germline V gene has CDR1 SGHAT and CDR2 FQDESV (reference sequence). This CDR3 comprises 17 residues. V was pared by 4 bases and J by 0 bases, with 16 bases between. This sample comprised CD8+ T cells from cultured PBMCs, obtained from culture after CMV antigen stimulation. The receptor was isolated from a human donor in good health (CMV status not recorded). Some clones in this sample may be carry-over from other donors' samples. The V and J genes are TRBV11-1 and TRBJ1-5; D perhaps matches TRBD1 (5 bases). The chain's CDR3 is CASSSPWGNYSNQPQHF. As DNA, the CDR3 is TGTGCCAGCAGCTCCCCGTGGGGGAATTATAGCAATCAGCCCCAGCATTTT. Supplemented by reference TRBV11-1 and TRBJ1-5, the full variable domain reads EAEVAQSPRYKITEKSQAVAFWCDPISGHATLYWYRQILGQGPELLVQFQDESVVDDSQLPKDRFSAERLKGVDSTLKIQPAELGDSAMYLCASSSPWGNYSNQPQHFGDGTRLSIL.